This passage covers 14 T cell receptor beta chains from one sample sequenced in a study of blood T cell repertoires in COVID-19. Produced via immunoSEQ multiplex PCR; TCRdb's table is partial and in-frame only. This sample has about 51,000 clones; 86% occur once, and the top ten carry about 1.2%. Sequenced input: peripheral blood. The receptors were gathered from a man between 60 and 75 years old with acute or convalescent COVID-19.

This chain uses TRBV11-3 with TRBJ2-1; no clear D. This CDR3 contains 12 residues. Trimming shortened V by 5 bases and J by 8 bases, and 10 bases separated the two germline ends. The germline V gene encodes CDR1 SGHNT and CDR2 YENEEA. CDR3 loop: CASSPGAHEQFF. CDR3 DNA sequence: TGTGCCAGCAGCCCCGGAGCGCATGAGCAGTTCTTC.

The chain recombines TRBV19 with TRBJ2-7; D remains ambiguous. Trimming shortened V by 3 bases and J by 4 bases, and 13 bases separated the two germline ends. CDR1 LNHDA and CDR2 SQIVND come from the germline V gene (reference sequence). The CDR3 spans 14 residues. CDR3 residues: CASSITDSTYEQYF. CDR3 nucleotides: TGTGCCAGTAGTATCACTGACTCGACGTACGAGCAGTACTTC.

The sample holds a few counts of this clone. The gene calls are TRBV7-9 and TRBJ2-7; maybe TRBD1 (6 bases). Trimming removed 1 base from V and 5 bases from J, with 15 bases in between. This CDR3 has 15 amino acids. Germline V gene data show CDR1 as SEHNR and CDR2 as FQNEAQ (reference sequence). CDR3 coding DNA: TGTGCCAGCAGCTTAGATTCCAGGGACAACAACGAGCAGTACTTC. This sequence encodes CASSLDSRDNNEQYF.

This clone appeared a single time. The rearrangement uses TRBV5-6 and TRBJ2-1; 9 bases map to TRBD1. Germline V gives CDR1 SGHDT, CDR2 YYEEEE. CDR3 length equals 18 residues. V shed 0 bases and J 2 bases; nucleotides not matched to a gene: 9. The CDR3 region has the DNA TGTGCCAGCAGCTTGGGGACCGGGACAGGGAAAGCCTACAATGAGCAGTTCTTC. Its translation is CASSLGTGTGKAYNEQFF.

V gene TRBV7-9 combines with J gene TRBJ1-5; D gene unclear. Trimming removed 3 bases from V and 0 bases from J, with 3 bases in between. Per the germline V gene, CDR1 is SEHNR and CDR2 is FQNEAQ (reference sequence). CDR3 length: 13 amino acids. The CDR3 loop is CASSFNSNQPQHF. CDR3 nucleotides: TGTGCCAGCAGCTTCAATAGCAATCAGCCCCAGCATTTT.

The chain combines TRBV18 with TRBJ1-1, with D tentatively TRBD1 (6 bases). V lost 5 bases to trimming and J lost 1 base, with 14 bases between them. Germline CDR1 is KGHSH and CDR2 is LQKENI. The length of the CDR3 is 15 residues. The CDR3 coding sequence is TGTGCCAGCTCAGCCTCGGACAGTGGGAACACTGAAGCTTTCTTT. It translates to CASSASDSGNTEAFF.

The chain combines TRBV7-2 with TRBJ2-3, with 9 nucleotides matching TRBD1. The trim removed 5 bases at V and 8 bases at J, leaving 11 bases unmatched. This CDR3 spans 15 amino acids. In germline, CDR1 is SGHTA, CDR2 FQGNSA. Written as DNA, the CDR3 is TGTGCCAGCAGCCCCCAAGGGACAGGGTTGGTTACGCAGTATTTT. Translated: CASSPQGTGLVTQYF.

This clone was detected a few times. This sequence joins TRBV11-3 and TRBJ1-3; D uncertain. There are 17 residues in the CDR3. From germline, CDR1 is SGHNT and CDR2 YENEEA. V was cut by 1 base and J by 0 bases, with 13 bases left in between. CDR3 protein: CASSLGQILFSGNTIYF. The CDR3 DNA reads as TGTGCCAGCAGCTTAGGCCAGATCCTTTTCTCTGGAAACACCATATATTTT.

CDR3 nucleotide sequence: TGTGCCAGCAGTCCAACACAGGGTCGCAATGAGCAGTTCTTC. It specifies CASSPTQGRNEQFF. V usage is TRBV3-1 (or the pseudogene TRBV3-2) and J usage is TRBJ2-1; TRBD1 might be the D (6 bases). The ends were cut back, 6 bases at V and 6 bases at J, with 15 bases in the middle. CDR1 LGHDT and CDR2 YNNKEL come from the germline V gene (reference sequence). The CDR3 covers 14 residues.

The chain is built from TRBV19 and TRBJ1-2; 7 bases map to TRBD1. The germline CDR1 and CDR2 sequences are LNHDA and SQIVND (reference sequence). The CDR3 has 19 amino acids. V shed 0 bases, J shed 4 bases, and the junction held 17 bases outside the gene matches. The CDR3 sequence: CASSIDRYPRGQIPYGYTF. In nucleotides, the CDR3 is TGTGCCAGTAGTATAGATCGATACCCAAGGGGACAGATCCCCTATGGCTACACCTTC.

The chain is built from TRBV7-2 and TRBJ2-2, with TRBD2 identical over 13 bases. The V and J ends lost 5 bases and 6 bases, in that order; junction bases with no gene match: 6. Germline CDR1 reads SGHTA; CDR2 reads FQGNSA. The CDR3 runs 16 residues. The CDR3 bases are TGTGCCAGCAGCGTAACCGGACTAGCGGGAGCCGGGGAGCTGTTTTTT. This translates into CASSVTGLAGAGELFF.

V usage is TRBV28 and J usage is TRBJ2-7; TRBD2 is a possible D gene (5 bases). Germline CDR1 is MDHEN and CDR2 is SYDVKM. V was pared by 6 bases and J by 7 bases, with 10 bases between. The CDR3 sequence is 11 residues long. The CDR3 sequence is CASSTQREQYF. The CDR3 nucleotides are TGTGCCAGCAGCACACAGCGGGAGCAGTACTTC.

The chain uses TRBV6-5 and TRBJ1-4; no clear D gene. V was clipped by 4 bases and J by 0 bases, with 12 bases between them. Per germline, CDR1 MNHEY and CDR2 SVGAGI. This CDR3 contains 16 residues. This CDR3 reads CASSWETLATNEKLFF. CDR3 sequence (DNA): TGTGCCAGCAGTTGGGAGACCCTAGCAACTAATGAAAAACTGTTTTTT.

V gene TRBV7-9 combines with J gene TRBJ2-1, with 9 bases that match TRBD2. Looked up from germline, CDR1 is SEHNR and CDR2 is FQNEAQ (reference sequence). V gave up 5 bases and J gave up 0 bases; unmatched junction bases: 5. The CDR3 extends over 16 amino acids. The CDR3 DNA follows: TGTGCCAGCAGCCCCGGTAGCGGGGGCTCCTACAATGAGCAGTTCTTC. It encodes CASSPGSGGSYNEQFF.